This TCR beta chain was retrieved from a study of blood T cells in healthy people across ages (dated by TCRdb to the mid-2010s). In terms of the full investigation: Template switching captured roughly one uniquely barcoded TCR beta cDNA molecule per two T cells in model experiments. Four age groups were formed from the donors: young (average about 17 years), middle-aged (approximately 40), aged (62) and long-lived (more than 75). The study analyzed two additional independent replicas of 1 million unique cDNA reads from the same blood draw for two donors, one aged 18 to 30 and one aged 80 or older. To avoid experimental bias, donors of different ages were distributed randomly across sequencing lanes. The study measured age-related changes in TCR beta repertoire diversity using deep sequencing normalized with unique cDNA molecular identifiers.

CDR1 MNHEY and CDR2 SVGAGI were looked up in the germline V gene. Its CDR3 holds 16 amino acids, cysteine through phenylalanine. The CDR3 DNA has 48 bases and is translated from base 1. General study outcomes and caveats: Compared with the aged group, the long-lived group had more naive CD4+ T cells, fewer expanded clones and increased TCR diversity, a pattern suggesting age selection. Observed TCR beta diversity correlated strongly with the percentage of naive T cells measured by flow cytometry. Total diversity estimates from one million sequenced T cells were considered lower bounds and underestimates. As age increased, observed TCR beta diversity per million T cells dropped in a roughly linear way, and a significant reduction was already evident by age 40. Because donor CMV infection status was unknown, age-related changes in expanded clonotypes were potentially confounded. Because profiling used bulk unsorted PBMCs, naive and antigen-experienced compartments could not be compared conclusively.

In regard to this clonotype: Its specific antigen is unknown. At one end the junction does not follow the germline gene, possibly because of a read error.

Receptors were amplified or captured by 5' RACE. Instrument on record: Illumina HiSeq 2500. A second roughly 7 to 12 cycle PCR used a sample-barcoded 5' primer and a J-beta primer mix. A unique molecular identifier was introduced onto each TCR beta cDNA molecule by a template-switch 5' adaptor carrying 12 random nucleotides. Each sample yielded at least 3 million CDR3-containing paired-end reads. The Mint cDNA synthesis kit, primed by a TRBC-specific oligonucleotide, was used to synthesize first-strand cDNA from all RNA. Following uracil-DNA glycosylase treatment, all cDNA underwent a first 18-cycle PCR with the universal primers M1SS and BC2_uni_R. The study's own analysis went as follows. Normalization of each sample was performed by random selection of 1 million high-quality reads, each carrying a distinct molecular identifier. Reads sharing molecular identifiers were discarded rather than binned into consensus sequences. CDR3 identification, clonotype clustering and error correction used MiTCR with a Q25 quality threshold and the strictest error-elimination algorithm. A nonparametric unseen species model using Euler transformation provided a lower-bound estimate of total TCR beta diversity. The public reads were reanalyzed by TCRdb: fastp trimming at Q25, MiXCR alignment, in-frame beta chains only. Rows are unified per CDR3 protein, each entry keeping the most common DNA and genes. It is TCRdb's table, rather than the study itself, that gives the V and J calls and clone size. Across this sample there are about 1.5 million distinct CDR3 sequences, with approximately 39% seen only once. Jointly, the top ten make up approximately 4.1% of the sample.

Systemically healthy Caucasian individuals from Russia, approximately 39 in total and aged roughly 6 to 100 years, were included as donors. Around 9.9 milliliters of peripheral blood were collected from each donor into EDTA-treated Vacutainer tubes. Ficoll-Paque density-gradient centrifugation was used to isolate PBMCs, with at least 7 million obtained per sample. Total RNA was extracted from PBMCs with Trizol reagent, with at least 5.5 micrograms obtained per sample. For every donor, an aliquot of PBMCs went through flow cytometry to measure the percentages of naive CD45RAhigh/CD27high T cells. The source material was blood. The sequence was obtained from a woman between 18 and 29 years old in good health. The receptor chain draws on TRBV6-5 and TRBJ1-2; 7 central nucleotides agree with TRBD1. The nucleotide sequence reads TGTGCAAGCAGTCGGGACAGTCAAGCCTCTAACTATGGCTACACCTTC. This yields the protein CASSRDSQASNYGYTF.